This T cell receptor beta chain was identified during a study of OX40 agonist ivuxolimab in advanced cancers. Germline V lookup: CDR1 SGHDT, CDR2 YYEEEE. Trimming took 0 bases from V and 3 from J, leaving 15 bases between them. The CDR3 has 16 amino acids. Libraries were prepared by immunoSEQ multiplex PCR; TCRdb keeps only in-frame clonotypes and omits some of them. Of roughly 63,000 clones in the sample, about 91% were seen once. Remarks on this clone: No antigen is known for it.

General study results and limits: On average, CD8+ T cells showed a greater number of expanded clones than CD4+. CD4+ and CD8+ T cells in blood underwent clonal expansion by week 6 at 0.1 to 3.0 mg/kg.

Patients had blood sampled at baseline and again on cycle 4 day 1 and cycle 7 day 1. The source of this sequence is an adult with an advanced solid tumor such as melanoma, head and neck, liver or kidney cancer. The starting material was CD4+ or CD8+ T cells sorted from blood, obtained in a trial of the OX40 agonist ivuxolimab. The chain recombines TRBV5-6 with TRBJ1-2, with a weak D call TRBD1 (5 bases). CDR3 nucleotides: TGTGCCAGCAGCTTGGCCCTGGACTCGGGGCACTATGGCTACACCTTC. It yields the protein CASSLALDSGHYGYTF.